This T cell receptor (beta chain) was sequenced during a study of identical twins. Trimming took 4 bases from V and 5 from J, leaving 10 bases between them. The germline CDR1 and CDR2 sequences are SGHTA and FQGTGA. This CDR3 is 13 amino acids long. One entry per CDR3 protein results from TCRdb running MiXCR on the 5' RACE reads. The table records under 800,000 distinct CDR3 sequences, around 20% of them present only once. This same sample was also part of a study on T cells expressing NK-cell markers.

The material sequenced was PBMCs. This chain connects TRBV7-3 to TRBJ2-3; D remains ambiguous. The source of this sequence is a woman aged 18-30 years in good health. The CDR3 DNA is TGTGCCAGCAGCTCCCCGTGGGAAGATACGCAGTATTTT. Amino acids: CASSSPWEDTQYF.